This paragraph covers one T cell receptor (beta chain) sequence. What it binds is not known. Method: immunoSEQ multiplex PCR; TCRdb's copy keeps in-frame clones and lacks some. Among 300,000 to 500,000 clones listed, 70% to 90% were seen once. This entry is derived from a study of Ad26.COV2.S vaccination and SARS-CoV-2 variants. The study's findings and limits: Vaccine and placebo recipients had comparable breadth of non-spike TCRs.

Noted treatment: roughly 18 received Ad26.COV2.S at low or high dose, single or two shots; several received placebo; per-sample allocation not given. Samples analyzed were those drawn on day 63 after the first vaccine or placebo injection. The sample was peripheral blood, taken in a trial of Ad26.COV2.S vaccine versus placebo. The receptor comes from a person between 18 and 59 years old who received the Ad26.COV2.S COVID-19 vaccine or a placebo.

The DNA for the CDR3 is TGTGCCAGCAGCGCAGGAGGGACAATTAAAGCCGGGGAGCTGTTTTTT. As protein: CASSAGGTIKAGELFF. This chain uses TRBV9 with TRBJ2-2; the D call may be TRBD1 or TRBD2 (6 bases each). V lost 3 bases to trimming and J lost 6 bases, with 18 bases between them. CDR1 SGDLS and CDR2 YYNGEE come from the germline V gene. The CDR3 is 16 amino acids.